This T cell receptor (beta chain) was found in a study of control samples from healthy donors and cancer patients. This clone appeared once. V was clipped by 0 bases and J by 6 bases, with 17 bases between them. In germline, CDR1 is MGHRA, CDR2 YSYEKL. This CDR3 is 16 amino acids long. TCRdb keeps only in-frame clones here, not all; method: immunoSEQ multiplex PCR. The table has approximately 100,000 clones, around 89% seen once. The rearrangement joins TRBV4-1 to TRBJ1-2; no clear D. Sequences were obtained from PBMCs. This clonotype originated in a man in his sixties with lung cancer. Here the CDR3 reads CASSQESPGYRNGYTF. The CDR3 DNA is TGCGCCAGCAGCCAAGAAAGTCCCGGGTATCGGAATGGCTACACCTTC.